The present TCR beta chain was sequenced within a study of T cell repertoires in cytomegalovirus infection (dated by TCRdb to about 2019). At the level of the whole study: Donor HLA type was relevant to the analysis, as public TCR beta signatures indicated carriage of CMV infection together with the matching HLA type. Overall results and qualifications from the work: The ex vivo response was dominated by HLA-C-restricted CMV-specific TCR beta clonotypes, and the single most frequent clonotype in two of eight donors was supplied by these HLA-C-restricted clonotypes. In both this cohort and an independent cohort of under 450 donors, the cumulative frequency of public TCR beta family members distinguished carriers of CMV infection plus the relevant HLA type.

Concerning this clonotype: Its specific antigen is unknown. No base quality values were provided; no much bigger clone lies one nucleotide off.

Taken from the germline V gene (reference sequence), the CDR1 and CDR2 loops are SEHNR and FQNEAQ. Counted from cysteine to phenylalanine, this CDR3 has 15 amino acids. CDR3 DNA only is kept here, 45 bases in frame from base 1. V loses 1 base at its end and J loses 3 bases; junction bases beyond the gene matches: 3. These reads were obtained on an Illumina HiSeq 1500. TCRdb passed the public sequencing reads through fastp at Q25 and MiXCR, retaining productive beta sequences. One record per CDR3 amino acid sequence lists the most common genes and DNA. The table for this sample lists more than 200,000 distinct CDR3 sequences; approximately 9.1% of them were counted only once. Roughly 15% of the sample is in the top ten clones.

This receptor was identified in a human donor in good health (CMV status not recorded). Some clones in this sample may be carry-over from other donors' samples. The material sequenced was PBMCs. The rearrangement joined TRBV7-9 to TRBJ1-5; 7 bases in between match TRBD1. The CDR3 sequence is CASSLGGTVNQPQHF. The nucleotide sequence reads TGTGCCAGCAGCTTAGGTGGGACAGTCAATCAGCCCCAGCATTTT. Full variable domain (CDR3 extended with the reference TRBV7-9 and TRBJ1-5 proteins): DTGVSQNPRHKITKRGQNVTFRCDPISEHNRLYWYRQTLGQGPEFLTYFQNEAQLEKSRLLSDRFSAERPKGSFSTLEIQRTEQGDSAMYLCASSLGGTVNQPQHFGDGTRLSIL.